The clone carrying this T cell receptor beta chain occurred many times. There are 16 residues in the CDR3. The V gene end was trimmed by 4 bases and the J gene end by 4 bases; junction bases not matched to a gene: 11. Germline CDR1 and CDR2: KGHSH and LQKENI. The data originate from a study of T cells after yellow fever vaccination. General study points: The study re-detected most primary-vaccination clones after the booster (about 95% CD4, approximately 87% CD8).

One entry per CDR3 protein, called by TCRdb with MiXCR from the 5' RACE reads. Here the sample spans about 4,600 distinct CDR3 sequences, about 4% being singletons. The TCR originated in a man under 40 who received the YFV17D yellow fever vaccine. V is TRBV18 and J is TRBJ1-1; 8 bases are shared with TRBD1. The sample in question was PBMCs, either bulk or a sorted T-cell subset (CD4+, CD8+, memory, or dextramer-sorted; not recorded which), obtained 15 days after the yellow fever booster vaccination. CDR3 coding DNA: TGTGCCAGCTCACACGGATACGGACAGGGCCGCACTGAAGCTTTCTTT. Its translation: CASSHGYGQGRTEAFF.